This T cell receptor (beta chain) was retrieved from a study of OX40 agonist ivuxolimab in advanced cancers. General study points: Normalized expansion of T-cell clones was also low for some nonresponders.

Libraries were prepared by immunoSEQ multiplex PCR; TCRdb keeps only in-frame clonotypes and omits some of them. The sample lists around 69,000 clones, 80% to 90% occurring once. This CDR3 is 13 amino acids long. Germline CDR1 is SGHRS and CDR2 is YFSETQ. V was pared by 2 bases and J by 3 bases, with 8 bases between. Details on this clone: Its target is unknown.

The chain joins TRBV5-1 to TRBJ1-1; the D is unclear. The TCR was taken from an adult with an advanced solid tumor such as melanoma, head and neck, liver or kidney cancer. This specimen was CD4+ or CD8+ T cells sorted from blood, taken in a trial of the OX40 agonist ivuxolimab. CDR3 sequence reads: CASSLRDDTEAFF. In DNA, the CDR3 is TGCGCCAGCAGCTTACGAGACGACACTGAAGCTTTCTTT. Full variable domain (rest looked up from reference TRBV5-1 and TRBJ1-1): KAGVTQTPRYLIKTRGQQVTLSCSPISGHRSVSWYQQTPGQGLQFLFEYFSETQRNKGNFPGRFSGRQFSNSRSEMNVSTLELGDSALYLCASSLRDDTEAFFGQGTRLTVV.